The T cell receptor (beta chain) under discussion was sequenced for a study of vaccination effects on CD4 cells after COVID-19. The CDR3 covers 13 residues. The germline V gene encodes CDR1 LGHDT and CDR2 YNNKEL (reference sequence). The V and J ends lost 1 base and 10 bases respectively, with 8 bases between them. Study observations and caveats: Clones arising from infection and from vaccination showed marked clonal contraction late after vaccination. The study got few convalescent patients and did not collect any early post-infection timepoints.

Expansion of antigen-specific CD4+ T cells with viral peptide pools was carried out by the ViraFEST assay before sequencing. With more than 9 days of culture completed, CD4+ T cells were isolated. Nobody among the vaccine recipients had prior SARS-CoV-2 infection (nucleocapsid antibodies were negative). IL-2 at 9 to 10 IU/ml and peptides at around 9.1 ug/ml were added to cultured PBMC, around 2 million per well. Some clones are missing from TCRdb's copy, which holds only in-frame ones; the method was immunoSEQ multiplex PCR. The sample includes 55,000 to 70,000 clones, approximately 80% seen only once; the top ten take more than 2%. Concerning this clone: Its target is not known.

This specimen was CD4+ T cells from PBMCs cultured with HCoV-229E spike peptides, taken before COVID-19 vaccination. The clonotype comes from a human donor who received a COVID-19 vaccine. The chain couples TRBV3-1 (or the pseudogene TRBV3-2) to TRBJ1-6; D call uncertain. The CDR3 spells CASSQGRVSPLHF. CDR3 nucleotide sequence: TGTGCCAGCAGCCAAGGGAGGGTATCACCCCTCCACTTT.